Listed here are 30 T cell receptor beta chains from one sample, sequenced in a study of cytomegalovirus exposure and HLA in healthy donors. PCR used 60 Vbeta primers and 13 Jbeta primers. The table came from immunoSEQ multiplex PCR; TCRdb's copy has only in-frame clones and leaves some out. This sample has roughly 150,000 clones, with approximately 84% found just once. Sequencing input: PBMCs. Receptors originate from a man aged 50-59 years in good health and CMV-seropositive.

The chain has TRBV19 and TRBJ2-1; 12 bases line up with TRBD2. Germline V CDR1 and CDR2: LNHDA, SQIVND (reference sequence). The trim removed 4 bases at V and 7 bases at J, leaving 8 bases unmatched. The CDR3 runs to 16 residues. CDR3 loop: CASSRYLAGGWNEQFF. CDR3 DNA sequence: TGTGCCAGTAGTAGATATCTAGCGGGAGGGTGGAATGAGCAGTTCTTC.

This clone appeared a few times. The chain joins TRBV11-1 to TRBJ2-4; tentatively, D is TRBD1 (6 bases). Germline lookup yields CDR1 SGHAT and CDR2 FQDESV (reference sequence). Deletions cut 5 bases from V and 4 bases from J, with 15 bases between. The CDR3 sequence is 15 residues long. The CDR3 region has the DNA TGTGCCAGCAGCCTGGACAGTAGCCTGAAAAACATTCAGTACTTC. The encoded protein is CASSLDSSLKNIQYF. Drawing the rest from reference TRBV11-1 and TRBJ2-4, the complete variable domain is EAEVAQSPRYKITEKSQAVAFWCDPISGHATLYWYRQILGQGPELLVQFQDESVVDDSQLPKDRFSAERLKGVDSTLKIQPAELGDSAMYLCASSLDSSLKNIQYFGAGTRLSVL.

V and J are TRBV7-8 and TRBJ2-1, with D perhaps matching TRBD1 (8 bases). V was trimmed by 4 bases and J by 3 bases, leaving 16 bases between them. Per the germline V gene, CDR1 is SGHVS and CDR2 is FQNEAQ. The CDR3 is 16 residues long. In nucleotides, the CDR3 is TGTGCCAGCAGCTCGTTGAACAGGGGGGGCTACAATGAGCAGTTCTTC. It is translated as CASSSLNRGGYNEQFF. Drawing the rest from reference TRBV7-8 and TRBJ2-1, the complete variable domain is GAGVSQSPRYKVAKRGQDVALRCDPISGHVSLFWYQQALGQGPEFLTYFQNEAQLDKSGLPSDRFFAERPEGSVSTLKIQRTQQEDSAVYLCASSSLNRGGYNEQFFGPGTRLTVL.

V and J are TRBV4-1 and TRBJ1-2, with D unclear. This CDR3 has 14 amino acids. Germline assignment: CDR1 MGHRA and CDR2 YSYEKL. With 1 base removed from V and 6 bases from J, the gap between germline ends came to 12 bases. In nucleotides, the CDR3 is TGCGCCAGCAGCCAAGCCGGTCGGGGTGATGGCTACACCTTC. This gives the protein CASSQAGRGDGYTF.

The chain employs TRBV19 and TRBJ2-1; D ambiguous. V dropped 0 bases and J dropped 4 bases, with 7 bases sitting between them. The CDR3 has 14 residues. Germline CDR1 and CDR2: LNHDA and SQIVND (reference sequence). For the CDR3, the DNA is TGTGCCAGTAGTATAGATCCGGGTTACAATGAGCAGTTCTTC. Its protein product is CASSIDPGYNEQFF.

The V and J genes are TRBV19 and TRBJ1-4, with D tentatively TRBD1 (6 bases). V was cut by 3 bases and J by 12 bases, with 14 bases left in between. Germline V gene sequence: CDR1 LNHDA, CDR2 SQIVND (reference sequence). The CDR3 extends over 13 amino acids. The CDR3 is CASSIQGGEQLFF. The CDR3 bases are TGTGCCAGTAGTATCCAAGGGGGTGAGCAACTGTTTTTT.

The chain links TRBV15 to TRBJ2-1; D is perhaps TRBD2 (5 bases). The CDR3 consists of 14 residues. Germline CDR1 is LNHNV and CDR2 is YYDKDF (reference sequence). Trimming took 0 bases from V and 9 from J, leaving 12 bases between them. The CDR3 loop reads CATSRDGSVPEQFF. CDR3 coding DNA: TGTGCCACCAGCAGAGATGGTAGCGTACCTGAGCAGTTCTTC.

V usage is TRBV7-3 and J usage is TRBJ1-1; no definite D call. The length of the CDR3 is 13 residues. V was trimmed by 3 bases and J by 5 bases, leaving 10 bases between them. Germline V gene lookup returns CDR1 SGHTA and CDR2 FQGTGA. In nucleotides, the CDR3 is TGTGCCAGCAGCTTCTCCCACGCGACTGAAGCTTTCTTT. It is translated as CASSFSHATEAFF.

This sequence joins TRBV27 and TRBJ1-5; D gene ambiguous. CDR3 length: 14 amino acids. V was shortened by 5 bases and J by 2 bases, with 10 bases between the two germline ends. CDR1 is MNHEY and CDR2 is SMNVEV in the germline V gene (reference sequence). CDR3 DNA sequence: TGTGCCAGCAGTATCTACAGAGGCAATCAGCCCCAGCATTTT. This translates into CASSIYRGNQPQHF.

The chain links TRBV2 to TRBJ2-1; D perhaps matches TRBD2 (6 bases). Looked up from germline, CDR1 is SNHLY and CDR2 is FYNNEI. The CDR3 is 13 amino acids. Trimming took 1 base from V and 8 from J, leaving 9 bases between them. The CDR3 region has the DNA TGTGCCAGCAGTGAAGGGCGGGGTCATGAGCAGTTCTTC. This sequence encodes CASSEGRGHEQFF.

The chain couples TRBV7-3 to TRBJ2-6; D may be TRBD1 (6 bases). Germline V gene sequence: CDR1 SGHTA, CDR2 FQGTGA. The CDR3 totals 14 residues. With 8 bases removed from V and 0 bases from J, the gap between germline ends came to 8 bases. CDR3 coding DNA: TGTGCCAGCGGACAGAGCTCTGGGGCCAACGTCCTGACTTTC. The encoded protein is CASGQSSGANVLTF.

This clone has a single count. The rearrangement uses TRBV18 and TRBJ1-2; 7 nucleotides line up with TRBD1. V shed 2 bases, J shed 4 bases, and the junction held 7 bases outside the gene matches. Germline CDR1 and CDR2: KGHSH and LQKENI. The CDR3 is 15 amino acids. CDR3 DNA sequence: TGTGCCAGCTCACCAGAGACAGGGTATCCCTATGGCTACACCTTC. Translating gives CASSPETGYPYGYTF.

The V and J genes are TRBV11-2 and TRBJ1-2; no clear D gene. V lost 4 bases and J lost 3, with 15 bases in between. The CDR3 contains 15 residues. Germline-derived CDR1 and CDR2 are SGHAT and FQNNGV. The DNA for the CDR3 is TGTGCCAGCAGCTATACTCAGTTTCGGGACTATGGCTACACCTTC. Translating gives CASSYTQFRDYGYTF.

This clone was counted a few times. The CDR3 region is CASSLVPGVYTGELFF. DNA for the CDR3: TGTGCCAGCAGCTTGGTTCCAGGGGTATACACCGGGGAGCTGTTTTTT. The chain has TRBV5-4 and TRBJ2-2, with D possibly being TRBD1 (6 bases). CDR1 SGHNT and CDR2 YYREEE come from the germline V gene (reference sequence). The CDR3 totals 16 residues. Trimming took 0 bases from V and 3 from J, leaving 12 bases between them.

This clone was seen a few times. The CDR3 protein is CASSLLGGFTDTQYF. The DNA for the CDR3 is TGCGCCAGCAGCTTGTTAGGAGGGTTCACAGATACGCAGTATTTT. The genes are TRBV5-1 and TRBJ2-3, with a weak D call TRBD2 (6 bases). The CDR3 contains 15 residues. Per germline, CDR1 SGHRS and CDR2 YFSETQ. Trimming left V 1 base short and J 2 bases short, with 11 bases between.

The CDR3 region is CASSLVGGLETQYF. In nucleotides, the CDR3 is TGTGCCAGCAGCTTGGTCGGGGGGCTAGAGACCCAGTACTTC. The V and J genes are TRBV5-5 and TRBJ2-5; weak D call: TRBD2 (7 bases). Trimming took 0 bases from V and 4 from J, leaving 10 bases between them. The CDR3 loop spans 14 amino acids. The germline V gene encodes CDR1 SGHKS and CDR2 YYEKEE (reference sequence).

CDR3 nucleotides: TGTGCCGCGGGGGTCGACCAAGAGACCCAGTACTTC. It is translated as CAAGVDQETQYF. The chain is built from TRBV7-9 and TRBJ2-5, with TRBD2 matching 7 bases. This CDR3 has 12 amino acids. The germline CDR1 and CDR2 sequences are SEHNR and FQNEAQ (reference sequence). The trim removed 11 bases at V and 0 bases at J, leaving 3 bases unmatched.

The chain recombines TRBV9 with TRBJ2-1; D might be TRBD2 (6 bases). Germline loops: CDR1 SGDLS, CDR2 YYNGEE. V shed 0 bases and J shed 7 bases, with 14 bases lying between them. The CDR3 has 15 amino acids. The CDR3 DNA reads as TGTGCCAGCAGCGTAGACCCAGGTGGGGGGAATGAGCAGTTCTTC. This encodes CASSVDPGGGNEQFF.

With regard to this clone: Compared with germline, one end of the junction differs, possibly owing to a read error. This chain connects TRBV30 to TRBJ1-6; D is unclear. CDR3 length: 13 residues. Germline V lookup: CDR1 GTSNPN, CDR2 SVGIG (reference sequence). CDR3 bases: TGTGCCTGGGGCAGGCCCTATGATTCACCCCTCCACTTT. As protein: CAWGRPYDSPLHF.

V and J are TRBV6-6 and TRBJ2-2; 12 positions match TRBD2. The germline gives CDR1 MNHNY, CDR2 SVGAGI (reference sequence). CDR3 length equals 16 residues. J lost 5 bases, V lost 6 bases, and 7 bases had no gene match. This CDR3 reads CASSKTSGSGTGELFF. The CDR3 DNA reads TGTGCCAGCAGCAAGACTAGCGGGAGCGGTACCGGGGAGCTGTTTTTT.

The CDR3 is CASSLSGANTGELFF. CDR3 sequence (DNA): TGCGCCAGCAGCTTGTCGGGAGCGAACACCGGGGAGCTGTTTTTT. The V call is TRBV5-1, the J call TRBJ2-2; D might be TRBD2 (6 bases). The CDR3 totals 15 residues. Germline V gives CDR1 SGHRS, CDR2 YFSETQ. Trimming shortened V by 1 base and J by 0 bases, and 7 bases separated the two germline ends.

This clone has just a few counts. V gene TRBV27 combines with J gene TRBJ2-3; D may be TRBD2 (5 bases). The germline V gene has CDR1 MNHEY and CDR2 SMNVEV (reference sequence). V was pared by 6 bases and J by 4 bases, with 11 bases between. The CDR3 is 13 residues long. CDR3 in amino acids: CASRLAVPDTQYF. The CDR3 DNA reads as TGTGCCAGCAGGCTAGCTGTCCCAGATACGCAGTATTTT.

V gene TRBV28 combines with J gene TRBJ2-7, with D possibly matching TRBD1 (5 bases). The CDR3 is 12 residues long. Germline CDR1 and CDR2: MDHEN and SYDVKM. Trimming left V 8 bases short and J 3 bases short, with 11 bases between. This chain's CDR3 is CASGRELYEQYF. In DNA, the CDR3 is TGTGCCAGCGGCAGGGAACTCTACGAGCAGTACTTC.

This clone was seen more than once but under ten times. The chain is built from TRBV5-4 and TRBJ2-7, with 7 positions matching TRBD2. The CDR3 consists of 15 residues. Germline-derived CDR1 and CDR2 are SGHNT and YYREEE (reference sequence). Trimming at V came to 4 bases and at J to 3 bases, leaving 10 bases not matched to a gene. The CDR3 DNA is TGTGCCAGCAGCACGGTTGGGGCTAGCGGCTACGAGCAGTACTTC. This encodes CASSTVGASGYEQYF.

The DNA of the CDR3 is TGTGCCAGCAGCCAGAGCGGGAGCGGGGAGACCCAGTACTTC. It specifies CASSQSGSGETQYF. The chain combines TRBV7-2 with TRBJ2-5; TRBD2 matches at 8 bases. This CDR3 has 14 residues. The ends lost 5 bases at V and 5 bases at J; junction bases unmatched: 7. Germline V gene data show CDR1 as SGHTA and CDR2 as FQGNSA.

The CDR3 coding sequence is TGTGGACCCCCCAGGGGGGCGGCAGGAAACACCATATATTTT. Translation gives CGPPRGAAGNTIYF. The chain recombines TRBV6-5 with TRBJ1-3; 7 bases align to TRBD1. CDR1 and CDR2 from the germline V gene are MNHEY and SVGAGI. This CDR3 has 14 amino acids.

The chain combines TRBV5-1 with TRBJ1-2, with a weak D call TRBD1 (5 bases). There are 15 residues in the CDR3. Germline V lookup: CDR1 SGHRS, CDR2 YFSETQ. V dropped 0 bases and J dropped 7 bases, with 16 bases sitting between them. CDR3 sequence reads: CASSLGGDFPSGYTF. The DNA of the CDR3 is TGCGCCAGCAGCTTGGGGGGGGACTTCCCGAGTGGCTACACCTTC.

V and J are TRBV28 and TRBJ2-7; 8 bases align to TRBD2. Germline V gene sequence: CDR1 MDHEN, CDR2 SYDVKM. There are 14 residues in the CDR3. The V segment lost 2 bases and the J segment 6 bases; nucleotides outside the gene matches: 6. CDR3 in amino acids: CASSLVSGGAEQYF. The CDR3 DNA sequence: TGTGCCAGCAGTTTAGTGTCGGGGGGGGCCGAGCAGTACTTC.

V and J are TRBV28 and TRBJ2-5, with a tentative D call TRBD1 (6 bases). CDR3 length: 14 amino acids. Looked up from germline, CDR1 is MDHEN and CDR2 is SYDVKM. V lost 2 bases, J lost 5 bases, and 12 bases lay in between. As DNA, the CDR3 is TGTGCCAGCAGTTTAAGTGGGGGCAGGGAGACCCAGTACTTC. It translates to CASSLSGGRETQYF.

The gene calls are TRBV6-1 and TRBJ1-5; possibly TRBD1 for D (6 bases). The CDR3 totals 17 residues. Per the germline V gene, CDR1 is MNHNS and CDR2 is SASEGT. Trimming removed 0 bases at V and 2 bases at J, with 14 bases between. The CDR3 reads CASSEADGRGGNQPQHF. DNA of the CDR3: TGTGCCAGCAGTGAAGCTGATGGCAGGGGTGGCAATCAGCCCCAGCATTTT.